Listed here are 3 T cell receptor beta chains from one sample, sequenced in a study of blood T cell repertoires in COVID-19. The method was immunoSEQ multiplex PCR; TCRdb's version includes in-frame clones alone and lacks a portion of them. The sample records 350,000 to 450,000 clones, 65% to 90% being singletons. What was sequenced was peripheral blood. The receptor source for this set is a woman in her fifties or sixties with COVID-19, enrolled during active disease.

The chain has TRBV6-5 and TRBJ2-2; D gene ambiguous. Germline CDR1 and CDR2: MNHEY and SVGAGI. The ends were cut back, 7 bases at V and 6 bases at J, with 12 bases in the middle. This CDR3 region has 13 residues. The CDR3 nucleotides read TGTGCCAGCACCCGGAACCGGGCCGGGGAGCTGTTTTTT. Translating gives CASTRNRAGELFF.

The J gene is TRBJ1-2, the V gene TRBV9; D may be TRBD1 (5 bases). The germline CDR1 and CDR2 sequences are SGDLS and YYNGEE. The CDR3 has 14 residues. V dropped 0 bases and J dropped 2 bases, with 8 bases sitting between them. CDR3 DNA sequence: TGTGCCAGCAGCGTAGGGGGCGTGAACTATGGCTACACCTTC. This sequence encodes CASSVGGVNYGYTF.

V and J are TRBV11-2 and TRBJ2-5; 8 nucleotides match TRBD2. Germline V CDR1 and CDR2: SGHAT, FQNNGV. This CDR3 spans 14 amino acids. J lost 1 base, V lost 5 bases, and 3 bases had no gene match. The DNA for the CDR3 is TGTGCCAGCAGCAAACTAGCGGCCCAAGAGACCCAGTACTTC. Translating gives CASSKLAAQETQYF.